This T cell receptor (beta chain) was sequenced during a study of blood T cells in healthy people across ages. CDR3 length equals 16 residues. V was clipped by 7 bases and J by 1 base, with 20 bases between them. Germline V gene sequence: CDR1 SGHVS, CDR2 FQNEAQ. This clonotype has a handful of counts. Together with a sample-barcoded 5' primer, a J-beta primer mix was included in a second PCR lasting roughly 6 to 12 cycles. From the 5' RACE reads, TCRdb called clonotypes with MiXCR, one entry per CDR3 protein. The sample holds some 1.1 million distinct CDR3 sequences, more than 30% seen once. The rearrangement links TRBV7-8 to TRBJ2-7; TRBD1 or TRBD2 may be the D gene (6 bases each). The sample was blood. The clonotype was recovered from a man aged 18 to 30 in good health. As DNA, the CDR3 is TGTGCCAGCACCCTGCGGGGACAACCCACATCCTACGAGCAGTACTTC. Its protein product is CASTLRGQPTSYEQYF.